Listed here are 8 T cell receptor beta chains from one sample, sequenced in a study of blood T cell repertoires in COVID-19. Profiling relied on immunoSEQ multiplex PCR, and the TCRdb table lists in-frame clones only, not all of them. The sample consists of under 250,000 clones, roughly 82% of them appearing once. Input material: peripheral blood. Receptors originate from a woman in her sixties or seventies with acute or convalescent COVID-19.

The V gene is TRBV6-5, the J gene TRBJ1-1; tentative D call: TRBD1 (5 bases). This CDR3 contains 15 residues. CDR1 and CDR2 from the germline V gene are MNHEY and SVGAGI. The germline V and J ends were trimmed by 1 base and 2 bases, with 11 bases remaining between them. The CDR3 reads CASSYLAGTNTEAFF. DNA for the CDR3: TGTGCCAGCAGTTACTTGGCAGGGACTAACACTGAAGCTTTCTTT.

This clone has a handful of counts. This rearrangement joins TRBV7-2 to TRBJ2-5; the match to TRBD2 covers 8 bases. Germline CDR1 SGHTA, CDR2 FQGNSA. The CDR3 is 16 amino acids. The V gene end was trimmed by 4 bases and the J gene end by 5 bases; junction bases not matched to a gene: 12. CDR3 protein: CASSSRLARTMETQYF. CDR3 bases: TGTGCCAGCAGCTCCCGACTAGCGAGGACCATGGAGACCCAGTACTTC.

The rearrangement uses TRBV7-2 and TRBJ1-3, with a weak D call TRBD1 (6 bases). Trimming took off 4 bases at V and 2 bases at J, with 9 bases between the two ends. Per the germline V gene, CDR1 is SGHTA and CDR2 is FQGNSA. The CDR3 totals 14 residues. The CDR3 DNA reads as TGTGCCAGCAGCTCCTACAGGGCTGGAAACACCATATATTTT. It encodes CASSSYRAGNTIYF.

The chain combines TRBV7-9 with TRBJ1-3; tentative D call: TRBD1 (5 bases). The ends were cut back, 1 base at V and 6 bases at J, with 16 bases in the middle. This CDR3 region has 16 residues. Per the germline V gene, CDR1 is SEHNR and CDR2 is FQNEAQ (reference sequence). The CDR3 DNA is TGTGCCAGCAGCTTAGGCCCGAGACTAGGGGAAAACACCATATATTTT. This codes for CASSLGPRLGENTIYF.

The rearrangement links TRBV19 to TRBJ2-1; 9 nucleotides line up with TRBD1. Germline CDR1 LNHDA, CDR2 SQIVND (reference sequence). V shed 5 bases and J 1 base; nucleotides not matched to a gene: 3. The CDR3 is made up of 15 amino acids. Written as DNA, the CDR3 is TGTGCCAGTAGTGACAGGGGGTCATCCTACAATGAGCAGTTCTTC. Protein sequence: CASSDRGSSYNEQFF.

V gene TRBV6-2 or TRBV6-3 combines with J gene TRBJ1-3, with unresolved D. Trimming took off 2 bases at V and 0 bases at J, with 11 bases between the two ends. This CDR3 region has 16 residues. Germline lookup yields CDR1 MNHEY and CDR2 SVGEGT. The CDR3 is CASSYPVEPSGNTIYF. Written as DNA, the CDR3 is TGTGCCAGCAGTTACCCCGTGGAGCCCTCTGGAAACACCATATATTTT.

The gene calls are TRBV5-1 and TRBJ1-2; D possibly corresponds to TRBD1 (5 bases). Trimming cost V 3 bases and J 0 bases, with 9 bases left between them. This CDR3 contains 14 residues. CDR1 is SGHRS and CDR2 is YFSETQ in the germline V gene. The chain's CDR3 is CASSSGTPNYGYTF. The CDR3 coding sequence is TGCGCCAGCAGCTCCGGGACTCCTAACTATGGCTACACCTTC.

This chain links TRBV5-4 with TRBJ1-1; D is uncertain. Germline lookup yields CDR1 SGHNT and CDR2 YYREEE (reference sequence). With 3 bases removed from V and 2 bases from J, the gap between germline ends came to 17 bases. This CDR3 is 16 amino acids long. The CDR3 spells CASSSQRGDFNTEAFF. Here the CDR3 DNA reads TGTGCCAGCAGCTCCCAACGGGGAGATTTCAACACTGAAGCTTTCTTT. The full variable domain, rest sourced from reference TRBV5-4 and TRBJ1-1, is ETGVTQSPTHLIKTRGQQVTLRCSSQSGHNTVSWYQQALGQGPQFIFQYYREEENGRGNFPPRFSGLQFPNYSSELNVNALELDDSALYLCASSSQRGDFNTEAFFGQGTRLTVV.